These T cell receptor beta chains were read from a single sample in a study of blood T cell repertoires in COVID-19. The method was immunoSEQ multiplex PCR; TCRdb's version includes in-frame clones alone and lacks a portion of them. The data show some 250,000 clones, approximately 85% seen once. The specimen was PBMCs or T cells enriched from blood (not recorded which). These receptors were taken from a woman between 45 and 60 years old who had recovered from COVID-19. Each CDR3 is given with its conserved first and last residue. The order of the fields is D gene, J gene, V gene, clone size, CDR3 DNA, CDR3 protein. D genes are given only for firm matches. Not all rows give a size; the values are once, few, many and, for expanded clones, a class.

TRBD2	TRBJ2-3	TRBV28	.	TGTGCCAGCAGACTAGCGGGAGTCCAAGATACGCAGTATTTT	CASRLAGVQDTQYF
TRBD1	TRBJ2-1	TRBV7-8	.	TGTGCCAGCAGGGGACAGGGGAGGGATGAGCAGTTCTTC	CASRGQGRDEQFF
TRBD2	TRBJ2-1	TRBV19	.	TGTGCCAGTAGCCCCCGGGGGGGTATTAATGAGCAGTTCTTC	CASSPRGGINEQFF
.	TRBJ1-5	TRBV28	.	TGTGCCAGCAGTTTGGGGACTTGGGATCAGCCCCAGCATTTT	CASSLGTWDQPQHF
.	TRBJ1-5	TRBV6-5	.	TGTGCCAGCAGGCTTGCAAGCGGGGGCAATCAGCCCCAGCATTTT	CASRLASGGNQPQHF
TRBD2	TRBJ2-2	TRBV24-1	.	TGTGCCACCAGTGCACGGGCTAGCGGGGGTTGGACCGGGGAGCTGTTTTTT	CATSARASGGWTGELFF
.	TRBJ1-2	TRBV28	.	TGTGCCAGCAGTTTACACAGGGAGTATGGCTACACCTTC	CASSLHREYGYTF
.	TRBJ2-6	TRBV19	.	TGTGCCAGTAGTATAGGGAGCTCTGGGGCCAACGTCCTGACTTTC	CASSIGSSGANVLTF
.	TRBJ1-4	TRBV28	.	TGTGCCACCAAAGTCTCCCCCGGGGGGGCGCGTGCAACTAATGAAAAACTGTTTTTT	CATKVSPGGARATNEKLFF
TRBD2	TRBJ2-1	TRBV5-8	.	TGTGCCAGCAGCCAGGGACTAGCGGAATACAATGAGCAGTTCTTC	CASSQGLAEYNEQFF
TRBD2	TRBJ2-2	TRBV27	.	TGTGCCAGCAGTTTATACACTAGCGGGCGGGGAGACACCGGGGAGCTGTTTTTT	CASSLYTSGRGDTGELFF
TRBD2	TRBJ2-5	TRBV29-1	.	TGCAGCGTTGACGGACTAGCGGGAGGCAAGACCCAGTACTTC	CSVDGLAGGKTQYF
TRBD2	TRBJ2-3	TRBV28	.	TGTGCCAGCGAGGGAGCGGGACCAGGTCCAGATACGCAGTATTTT	CASEGAGPGPDTQYF
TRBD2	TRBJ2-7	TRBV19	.	TGTGCCAGTAGTATCGGAGCGGGAATGGGTGAGCAGTACTTC	CASSIGAGMGEQYF
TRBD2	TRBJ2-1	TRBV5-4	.	TGTGCCAGCAGCTTGGGGACTAGCGGGGTTAGCTCCTACAATGAGCAGTTCTTC	CASSLGTSGVSSYNEQFF
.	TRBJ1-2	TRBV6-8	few	TGTGCCAGCAGTTCTACAGAGGACTTAAACTATGGCTACACCTTC	CASSSTEDLNYGYTF
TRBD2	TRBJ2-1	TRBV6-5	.	TGTGCCAGCACCCCAAGCGGGAGCTTGAATGAGCAGTTCTTC	CASTPSGSLNEQFF
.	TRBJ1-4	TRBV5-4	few	TGTGCCAGCAGCTTAGGAGGGAGAGGTGAAAAACTGTTTTTT	CASSLGGRGEKLFF
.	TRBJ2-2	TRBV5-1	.	TGCGCCAGCAGCTTTGGTACAGCTTATACGAACACCGGGGAGCTGTTTTTT	CASSFGTAYTNTGELFF
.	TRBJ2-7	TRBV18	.	TGTGCCAGCTCACCAGGGGGGAACAGCCTGAGCTCCTACGAGCAGTACTTC	CASSPGGNSLSSYEQYF
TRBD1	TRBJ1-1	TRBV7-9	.	TGTGCCAGCAGCTTAACAGGGGAGAACACTGAAGCTTTCTTT	CASSLTGENTEAFF
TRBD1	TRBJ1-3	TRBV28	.	TGTGCCAGCAGTACAGGGGGCTATGGAAACACCATATATTTT	CASSTGGYGNTIYF
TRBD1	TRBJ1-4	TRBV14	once	TGTGCCAGCAGCCAAGCGCAAATTTATATACCGGGACAGGGGTTCCCCCGGTATTTTTTT	CASSQAQIYIPGQGFPRYFF
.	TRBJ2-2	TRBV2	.	TGTGCCAGCAGTGAAACGGGTCGGAACACCGGGGAGCTGTTTTTT	CASSETGRNTGELFF
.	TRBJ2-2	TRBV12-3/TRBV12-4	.	TGTGCCAGCGTAGCCGCCGGGGAGCTGTTTTTT	CASVAAGELFF
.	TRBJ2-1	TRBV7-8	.	TGTGCCAGCAGCTTAGCGTCCGGGAGCTCCTACAATGAGCAGTTCTTC	CASSLASGSSYNEQFF
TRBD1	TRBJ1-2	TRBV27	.	TGTGCCAGCAGATACCGGGACAGGGAGGATGGCTACACCTTC	CASRYRDREDGYTF
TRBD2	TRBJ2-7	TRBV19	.	TGTGCCAGTAGTATAGGCGGGAGCTCCTACGAGCAGTACTTC	CASSIGGSSYEQYF
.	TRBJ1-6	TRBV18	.	TGTGCCAGCTCACTGAACAATAATTCACCCCTCCACTTT	CASSLNNNSPLHF
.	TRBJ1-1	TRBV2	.	TGTGCCAGCAGCCCATATTTGGGAGGGAACACTGAAGCTTTCTTT	CASSPYLGGNTEAFF
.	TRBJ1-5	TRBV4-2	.	TGTGCCAGCAGCCAAGACTTGAATAGTCAGCCCCAGCATTTT	CASSQDLNSQPQHF
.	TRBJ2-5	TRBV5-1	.	TGCGCCAGCAGCTTGGTTGGCTCGTTTCAAGAGACCCAGTACTTC	CASSLVGSFQETQYF
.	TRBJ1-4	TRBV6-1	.	TGTGCCAGCAGTGAGTTCGTGGGGGGAGGTGAAAAACTGTTTTTT	CASSEFVGGGEKLFF
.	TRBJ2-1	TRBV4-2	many	TGTGCCAGCAGTGGGCAGGGCTACAATGAGCAGTTCTTC	CASSGQGYNEQFF
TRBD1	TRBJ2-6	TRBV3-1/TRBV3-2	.	TGTGCCAGCAGCCAAGGGACAGGGGGCCTGGGGGCCAACGTCCTGACTTTC	CASSQGTGGLGANVLTF
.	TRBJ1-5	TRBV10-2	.	TGCGCCAGCAGTGACAATAGCAATCAGCCCCAGCATTTT	CASSDNSNQPQHF
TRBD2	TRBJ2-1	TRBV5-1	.	TGCGCCAGCAGCTTGGTCCCTAGCGGGATTTGGAATGAGCAGTTCTTC	CASSLVPSGIWNEQFF
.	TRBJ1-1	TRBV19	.	TGTGCCAGTAGTATAGGGACGAAGGGGCGTTTGGTTTTCGGGAACACTGAAGCTTTCTTT	CASSIGTKGRLVFGNTEAFF
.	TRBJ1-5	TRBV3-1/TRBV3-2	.	TGTGCCAGCAGCCAAGGACAGTATCAGCCCCAGCATTTT	CASSQGQYQPQHF
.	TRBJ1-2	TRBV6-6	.	TGTGCCAGCAGTTACAAGGGGTCCTACACCTTC	CASSYKGSYTF
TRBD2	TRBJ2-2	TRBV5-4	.	TGTGCCAGCAGCTTCGGCAGCGGGAGCACCGGGGAGCTGTTTTTT	CASSFGSGSTGELFF
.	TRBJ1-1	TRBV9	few	TGTGCCAGCAGCGCGGCGCCGACAACAGGGTCCGTTTTCTTT	CASSAAPTTGSVFF
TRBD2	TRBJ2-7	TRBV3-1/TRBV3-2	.	TGTGCCAGCAGCCAAGATCCTACTAGCGGAGGGTACGAGCAGTACTTC	CASSQDPTSGGYEQYF
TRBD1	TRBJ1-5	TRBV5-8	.	TGTGCCAGCAGCTCGGGACAGCTAAATCAGCCCCAGCATTTT	CASSSGQLNQPQHF
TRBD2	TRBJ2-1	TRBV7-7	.	TGTGCTAGCAGCTTAGCGGGAGGGCTAGCGGGAATAAATGAGCAGTTCTTC	CASSLAGGLAGINEQFF
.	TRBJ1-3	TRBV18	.	TGTGCCAGCTCACCTACGGGCGGGGGCTCTGGAAACACCATATATTTT	CASSPTGGGSGNTIYF
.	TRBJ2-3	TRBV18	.	TGTGCCAGCTCACCGGCGGGGCCCAAAAACACAGATACGCAGTATTTT	CASSPAGPKNTDTQYF
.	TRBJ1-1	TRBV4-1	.	TGCGCCAGCAGCCGCCCAGACGGGAGGAATGAAGCTTTCTTT	CASSRPDGRNEAFF
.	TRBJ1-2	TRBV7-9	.	TGTGCCAGCAGCTTGCGGGACGGGGGGGACTATGGCTACACCTTC	CASSLRDGGDYGYTF
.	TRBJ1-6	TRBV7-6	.	TGTGCCAGCAGCTTAGGCACCAGCTCCTATAATTCACCCCTCCACTTT	CASSLGTSSYNSPLHF